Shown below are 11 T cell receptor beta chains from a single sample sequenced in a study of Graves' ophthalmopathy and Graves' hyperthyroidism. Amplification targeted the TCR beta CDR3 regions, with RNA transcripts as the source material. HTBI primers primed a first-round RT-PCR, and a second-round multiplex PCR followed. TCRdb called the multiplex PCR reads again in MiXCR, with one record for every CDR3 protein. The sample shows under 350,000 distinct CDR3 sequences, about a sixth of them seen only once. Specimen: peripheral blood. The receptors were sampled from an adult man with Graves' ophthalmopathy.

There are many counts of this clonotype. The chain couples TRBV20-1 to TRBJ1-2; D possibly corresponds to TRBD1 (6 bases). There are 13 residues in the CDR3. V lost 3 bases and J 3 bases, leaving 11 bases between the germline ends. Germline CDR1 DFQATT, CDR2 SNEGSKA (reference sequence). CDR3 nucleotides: TGCAGTGCTAGTGCCCGGACAGACTATGGCTACACCTTC. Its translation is CSASARTDYGYTF.

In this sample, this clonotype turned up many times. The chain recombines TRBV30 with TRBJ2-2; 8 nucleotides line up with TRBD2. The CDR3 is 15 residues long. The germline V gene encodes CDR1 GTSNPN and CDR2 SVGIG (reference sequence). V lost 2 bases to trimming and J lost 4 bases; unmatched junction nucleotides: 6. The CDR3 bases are TGTGCCTGGAGTCGGGGGGGCCGGGGCACCGGGGAGCTGTTTTTT. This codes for CAWSRGGRGTGELFF.

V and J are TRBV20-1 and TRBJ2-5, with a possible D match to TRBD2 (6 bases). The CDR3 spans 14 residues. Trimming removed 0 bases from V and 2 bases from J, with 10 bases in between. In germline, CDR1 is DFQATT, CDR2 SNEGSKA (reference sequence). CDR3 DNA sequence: TGCAGTGCTAGAGAGGTCCTAGCGCAAGAGACCCAGTACTTC. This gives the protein CSAREVLAQETQYF.

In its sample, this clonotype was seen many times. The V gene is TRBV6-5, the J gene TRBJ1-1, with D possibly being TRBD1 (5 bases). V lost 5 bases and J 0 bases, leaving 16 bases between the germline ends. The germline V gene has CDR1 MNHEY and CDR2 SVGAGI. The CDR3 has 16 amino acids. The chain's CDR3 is CASSHPTAQLNTEAFF. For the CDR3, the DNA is TGTGCCAGCAGTCACCCGACAGCTCAACTGAACACTGAAGCTTTCTTT.

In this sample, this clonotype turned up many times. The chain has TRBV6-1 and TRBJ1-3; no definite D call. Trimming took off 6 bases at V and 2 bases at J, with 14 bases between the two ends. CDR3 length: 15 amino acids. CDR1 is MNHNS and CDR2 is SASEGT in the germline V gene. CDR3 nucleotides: TGTGCCAGCAGACCGAATTCTCTCCCTGGAAACACCATATATTTT. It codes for CASRPNSLPGNTIYF.

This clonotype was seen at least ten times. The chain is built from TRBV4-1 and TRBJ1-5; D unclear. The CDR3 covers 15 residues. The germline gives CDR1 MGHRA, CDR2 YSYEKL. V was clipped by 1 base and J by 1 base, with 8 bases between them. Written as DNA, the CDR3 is TGCGCCAGCAGCCAAGTGGCGGGAAGCAATCAGCCCCAGCATTTT. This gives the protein CASSQVAGSNQPQHF.

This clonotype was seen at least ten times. CDR3 amino acids: CASAVREAFF. CDR3 DNA sequence: TGTGCCAGCGCGGTACGTGAAGCTTTCTTT. The chain uses TRBV2 and TRBJ1-1; D is unresolved. CDR1 and CDR2 from the germline V gene are SNHLY and FYNNEI. CDR3 length equals 10 residues. The V end lost 8 bases, the J end lost 7 bases, and 8 bases lay between the germline ends.

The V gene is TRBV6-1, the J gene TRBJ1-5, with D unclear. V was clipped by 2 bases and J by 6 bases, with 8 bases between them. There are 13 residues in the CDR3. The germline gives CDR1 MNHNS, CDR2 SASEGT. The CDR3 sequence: CASSESGSQPQHF. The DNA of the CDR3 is TGTGCCAGCAGTGAATCCGGATCTCAGCCCCAGCATTTT.

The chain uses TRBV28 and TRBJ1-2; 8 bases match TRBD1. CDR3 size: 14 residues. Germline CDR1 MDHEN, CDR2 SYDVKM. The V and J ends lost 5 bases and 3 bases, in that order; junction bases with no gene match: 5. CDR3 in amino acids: CASSPPDRDYGYTF. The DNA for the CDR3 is TGTGCCAGCAGTCCGCCGGACAGGGACTATGGCTACACCTTC.

The CDR3: CASSILGTGELFF. The CDR3 DNA is TGTGCCAGTAGTATATTGGGGACCGGGGAGCTGTTTTTT. The chain employs TRBV19 and TRBJ2-2; D call uncertain. CDR3 length: 13 residues. From germline, CDR1 is LNHDA and CDR2 SQIVND (reference sequence). Trimming shortened V by 2 bases and J by 5 bases, and 6 bases separated the two germline ends.

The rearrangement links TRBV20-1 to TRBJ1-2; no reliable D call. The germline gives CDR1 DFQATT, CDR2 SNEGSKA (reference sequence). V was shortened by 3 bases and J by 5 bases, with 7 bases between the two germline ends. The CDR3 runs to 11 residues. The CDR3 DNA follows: TGCAGTGCTAGCCTCAGTTATGGCTACACCTTC. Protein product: CSASLSYGYTF.